Sequencing of this T cell receptor (beta chain) was carried out in a study of blood T cell repertoires in COVID-19. Using immunoSEQ multiplex PCR, the repertoire was profiled, and TCRdb retains in-frame clones only, with some absent. The sample consists of 200,000 to 250,000 clones, approximately 90% of them appearing once. Germline-derived CDR1 and CDR2 are GTSNPN and SVGIG (reference sequence). Deletions cut 5 bases from V and 4 bases from J, with 12 bases between. CDR3 size: 12 residues. This chain links TRBV30 with TRBJ2-7; perhaps TRBD2 as D (6 bases). Material for sequencing was peripheral blood. This sequence originates from a man aged 55 to 70 with COVID-19, enrolled during active disease. CDR3 protein: CAWGGNDYEQYF. The CDR3 DNA reads as TGTGCCTGGGGGGGGAACGATTACGAGCAGTACTTC.